These 12 T cell receptor beta chains share one sample of origin, sequenced in a study of control samples from healthy donors and cancer patients. The repertoire was sequenced with immunoSEQ multiplex PCR; TCRdb's copy has only in-frame clones and lacks some. The data contain some 67,000 clones, roughly 86% of them singletons. What was sequenced was PBMCs. The receptor set was obtained from a woman aged 45-65 years with head and neck cancer.

J is TRBJ1-6 and V is TRBV28; D is ambiguous. V was clipped by 4 bases and J by 6 bases, with 7 bases between them. The CDR3 has 13 amino acids. CDR1 is MDHEN, CDR2 SYDVKM, per germline. The CDR3 nucleotides are TGTGCCAGCAGTTCGGGATTTAATTCACCCCTCCACTTT. It translates to CASSSGFNSPLHF.

Here the CDR3 reads CASSTRPTGPHYEQYF. CDR3 DNA sequence: TGTGCCAGCAGTACAAGACCGACAGGGCCCCATTACGAGCAGTACTTC. The rearrangement uses TRBV28 and TRBJ2-7; 7 bases agree with TRBD1. This CDR3 is built from 16 residues. With V trimmed by 5 bases and J by 4 bases, 14 bases remained unmatched. Germline V CDR1 and CDR2: MDHEN, SYDVKM. The complete variable domain, with remaining parts taken from reference TRBV28 and TRBJ2-7, reads DVKVTQSSRYLVKRTGEKVFLECVQDMDHENMFWYRQDPGLGLRLIYFSYDVKMKEKGDIPEGYSVSREKKERFSLILESASTNQTSMYLCASSTRPTGPHYEQYFGPGTRLTVT.

The chain combines TRBV6-5 with TRBJ2-6, with D hard to call. Germline V gene sequence: CDR1 MNHEY, CDR2 SVGAGI. The CDR3 has 15 residues. V was shortened by 7 bases and J by 4 bases, with 14 bases between the two germline ends. The CDR3 spells CASTVSLGGANVLTF. CDR3 bases: TGTGCCAGCACCGTAAGCCTGGGGGGGGCCAACGTCCTGACTTTC.

This chain connects TRBV4-1 to TRBJ1-2, with a possible D match to TRBD1 (5 bases). The CDR3 is made up of 15 amino acids. V was pared by 0 bases and J by 6 bases, with 14 bases between. Germline loops: CDR1 MGHRA, CDR2 YSYEKL. The chain's CDR3 is CASSQDRGRVNGYTF. CDR3 nucleotides: TGCGCCAGCAGCCAAGATAGAGGCAGGGTAAATGGCTACACCTTC.

This chain connects TRBV5-4 to TRBJ1-1; tentative D call: TRBD1 (6 bases). The CDR3 totals 15 residues. CDR1 and CDR2 (germline): SGHNT, YYREEE (reference sequence). V lost 3 bases and J lost 1, with 13 bases in between. The CDR3: CASSSPTGGNTEAFF. In DNA, the CDR3 is TGTGCCAGCAGCTCCCCGACAGGTGGGAACACTGAAGCTTTCTTT.

This rearrangement joins TRBV11-3 to TRBJ2-3; 10 bases map to TRBD2. Losses at the gene ends were 4 bases for V and 2 bases for J; bases not matched to a gene: 6. Germline assignment: CDR1 SGHNT and CDR2 YENEEA. The length of the CDR3 is 16 residues. CDR3 amino acids: CASSSRTSGYTDTQYF. In nucleotides, the CDR3 is TGTGCCAGCAGCTCTAGGACTAGCGGATACACAGATACGCAGTATTTT.

This clone was recorded a few times. The V and J genes are TRBV6-1 and TRBJ2-2, with 7 positions matching TRBD2. Per germline, CDR1 MNHNS and CDR2 SASEGT. V trimming: 2 bases; J trimming: 3 bases; junction bases outside the gene matches: 3. The CDR3 loop spans 15 amino acids. CDR3 DNA sequence: TGTGCCAGCAGTGAATGGAGCGGGGACACCGGGGAGCTGTTTTTT. It translates to CASSEWSGDTGELFF.

The V gene is TRBV28, the J gene TRBJ2-1, with TRBD2 matching over 8 bases. The CDR3 totals 15 residues. Trimming cost V 7 bases and J 2 bases; bases outside gene matches: 7. Germline values: CDR1 MDHEN, CDR2 SYDVKM. Written as DNA, the CDR3 is TGTGCCAGCACTCTCGCGGGGGGCCCCTACAATGAGCAGTTCTTC. This codes for CASTLAGGPYNEQFF. The variable domain in full, completed from reference TRBV28 and TRBJ2-1, reads DVKVTQSSRYLVKRTGEKVFLECVQDMDHENMFWYRQDPGLGLRLIYFSYDVKMKEKGDIPEGYSVSREKKERFSLILESASTNQTSMYLCASTLAGGPYNEQFFGPGTRLTVL.

This CDR3 reads CASNPGRSRRTYGYTF. The CDR3 DNA is TGTGCCAGCAACCCGGGTCGGAGTAGGAGGACCTATGGCTACACCTTC. V gene TRBV7-2 combines with J gene TRBJ1-2; D uncertain. This CDR3 has 16 amino acids. CDR1 and CDR2 (germline): SGHTA, FQGNSA. Trimming took 7 bases from V and 4 from J, leaving 22 bases between them. The variable domain in full, with the rest retrieved from reference TRBV7-2 and TRBJ1-2, is GAGVSQSPSNKVTEKGKDVELRCDPISGHTALYWYRQSLGQGLEFLIYFQGNSAPDKSGLPSDRFSAERTGGSVSTLTIQRTQQEDSAVYLCASNPGRSRRTYGYTFGSGTRLTVV.

This chain links TRBV14 with TRBJ2-5; D perhaps matches TRBD1 (6 bases). The CDR3 has 13 amino acids. The V and J ends lost 6 bases and 5 bases respectively, with 13 bases between them. CDR1 SGHDN and CDR2 FVKESK come from the germline V gene. The CDR3 reads CASSYRVRETQYF. CDR3 DNA: TGTGCCAGCAGTTACAGGGTTCGGGAGACCCAGTACTTC.

This chain links TRBV27 with TRBJ2-5; 10 bases match TRBD2. Trimming cost V 8 bases and J 1 base; bases outside gene matches: 16. The CDR3 sequence is 18 residues long. Germline lookup yields CDR1 MNHEY and CDR2 SMNVEV (reference sequence). The CDR3 sequence is CASRPPPSGGQIQETQYF. The CDR3 nucleotides read TGTGCCAGCCGGCCTCCGCCTAGCGGGGGACAAATCCAAGAGACCCAGTACTTC.

The chain has TRBV24-1 and TRBJ2-5; D ambiguous. Germline lookup yields CDR1 KGHDR and CDR2 SFDVKD. Trimming stripped 4 bases from V and 1 base from J, with 12 bases between. This CDR3 spans 15 amino acids. The chain's CDR3 is CATSESGRIQETQYF. In nucleotides, the CDR3 is TGTGCCACCAGTGAATCTGGACGAATCCAAGAGACCCAGTACTTC.